This TCR beta chain was sequenced in a study of blood T cell repertoires in COVID-19. Overall study context: T cells, B-cell-depleted T cells, or PBMCs supplied cDNA or gDNA.

Using immunoSEQ multiplex PCR, the repertoire was profiled, and TCRdb retains in-frame clones only, with some absent. The data show around 98,000 clones, more than 60% seen once. Germline V gene data show CDR1 as SQVTM and CDR2 as ANQGSEA. Trimming pared 1 base from V and 2 bases from J, leaving 11 bases between. This CDR3 has 14 residues. The sequenced sample consisted of peripheral blood. This sequence joins TRBV29-1 and TRBJ1-1; TRBD1 is a possible D gene (5 bases). This receptor was taken from a man between 65 and 85 years old with acute or convalescent COVID-19. CDR3 nucleotide sequence: TGCAGCGTTGAAGCCAGGGTGGGCAACACTGAAGCTTTCTTT. Translation gives CSVEARVGNTEAFF.